This T cell receptor (beta chain) was captured in a study of T cells after posttransplantation cyclophosphamide. The repertoire was sequenced with immunoSEQ multiplex PCR; TCRdb's copy has only in-frame clones and lacks some. The sample contains some 37,000 clones, none of them singletons. Comment on this clone: The antigen is undetermined.

This CDR3 is 18 amino acids long. V dropped 1 base and J dropped 0; count of bases not matched to a gene: 7. From germline, CDR1 is SNHLY and CDR2 FYNNEI. Study-wide findings and caveats: Donor-recipient repertoire similarity was low at 1-2 months, rising over year one. Tissue-infiltrating T cells from skin or gut overlapped little with blood T cells.

Sequenced input: PBMCs. The chain combines TRBV2 with TRBJ2-3; 10 bases match TRBD2. This TCR was recovered from a girl between 10 and 17 years old in good health, CMV-negative, and a related stem cell transplant donor. This CDR3 is CASSEGMWTSGSTDTQYF. DNA for the CDR3: TGTGCCAGCAGTGAAGGGATGTGGACTAGCGGTAGCACAGATACGCAGTATTTT.